The clone carrying this T cell receptor beta chain was recorded many times. What it binds is not known. The read finishes 3 residues shy of the CDR3 end, and the germline J gene is used to complete it. This record comes from a study of T cell clonality in common variable immunodeficiency. Donors gave 5 to 8 ml heparinized peripheral whole blood. With V trimmed by 4 bases and J by 3 bases, 6 bases remained unmatched. The CDR3 has 16 residues. Germline V gene data show CDR1 as SGHNT and CDR2 as YYREEE (reference sequence). Using immunoSEQ multiplex PCR, the repertoire was profiled, and TCRdb retains in-frame clones only, with some absent. This sample carries approximately 60,000 clones and no singletons, and about 0.9% goes to the top ten. Study-wide results and caveats: TCRbeta clonality was increased in CVID versus healthy controls. Fewer TCRbeta clones were shared among CVID subjects than controls.

Material for sequencing was peripheral blood mononuclear cells. The chain joins TRBV5-4 to TRBJ2-1, with 11 bases identical to TRBD2. The receptor comes from a person aged 18 to 75 in good health. The CDR3 sequence: CASSGGTSGYYNEQFF. The CDR3 bases that were read are TGTGCCAGCAGCGGCGGGACTAGCGGTTACTACAATGAG.